The rows below give T cell receptor beta chains drawn from one sample of a study of blood T cell repertoires in COVID-19. The method was immunoSEQ multiplex PCR; TCRdb's version includes in-frame clones alone and lacks a portion of them. Here the sample spans 150,000 to 200,000 clones, 75% to 90% being singletons. The sequenced material came from peripheral blood. Receptor source: a human donor with active or convalescent COVID-19. The donor label of this sample is uncertain. Each CDR3 is given with its conserved first and last residue. The order of the fields is D gene, CDR3 length, J gene, V gene, clone size, CDR3 protein, CDR3 DNA. The D gene is left open where the match is weak. Rows give clone size only sometimes, using once, few, many, or a class for an expanded clone.

NA	18	TRBJ2-6	TRBV14	NA	CASSNLGGDRAGANVLTF	TGTGCCAGCAGCAACCTGGGGGGAGACAGGGCCGGGGCCAACGTCCTGACTTTC
TRBD2	22	TRBJ2-1	TRBV27	NA	CASSLRPPAGGLNFRSYNEQFF	TGTGCCAGCAGTTTGAGGCCTCCAGCGGGAGGGCTTAATTTCAGGTCCTACAATGAGCAGTTCTTC
TRBD1	14	TRBJ2-4	TRBV6-2/TRBV6-3	NA	CASSSTGSSNIQYF	TGTGCCAGCAGCTCGACAGGGAGCTCAAACATTCAGTACTTC
NA	15	TRBJ1-2	TRBV27	NA	CASSPQARESNGYTF	TGTGCCAGCAGTCCCCAAGCCAGGGAATCAAATGGCTACACCTTC
NA	14	TRBJ2-6	TRBV11-1	NA	CASSLRGGANVLTF	TGTGCCAGCAGCCTCCGGGGAGGGGCCAACGTCCTGACTTTC
TRBD2	16	TRBJ2-5	TRBV28	NA	CASSSAPTSGQETQYF	TGTGCCAGCAGTTCTGCCCCTACTAGCGGCCAAGAGACCCAGTACTTC
TRBD2	17	TRBJ2-1	TRBV29-1	NA	CSTPPGTSGRWGDEQFF	TGCAGCACTCCTCCCGGGACTAGCGGGAGGTGGGGCGATGAGCAGTTCTTC
TRBD2	16	TRBJ2-3	TRBV6-1	once	CASSDLAGGGPDTQYF	TGTGCCAGCAGTGACTTAGCGGGAGGCGGCCCAGATACGCAGTATTTT
NA	14	TRBJ2-7	TRBV11-2	NA	CASSLWTKLIEQYF	TGTGCCAGCAGCTTATGGACAAAGTTGATAGAGCAGTACTTC
TRBD1	14	TRBJ2-2	TRBV11-2	NA	CASSRDRAGGELFF	TGTGCCAGCAGCCGGGACAGGGCCGGCGGGGAGCTGTTTTTT
TRBD1	13	TRBJ1-5	TRBV11-2	NA	CASSFGTDQPQHF	TGTGCCAGCAGCTTCGGGACAGATCAGCCCCAGCATTTT
NA	14	TRBJ1-4	TRBV5-1	NA	CASSETGSLEKLFF	TGCGCCAGCAGCGAGACAGGATCGCTCGAAAAACTGTTTTTT
TRBD1	15	TRBJ2-2	TRBV30	NA	CAWRRTGMNTGELFF	TGTGCCTGGAGACGGACAGGGATGAACACCGGGGAGCTGTTTTTT
NA	12	TRBJ1-4	TRBV29-1	NA	CSVARINEKLFF	TGCAGCGTTGCGAGAATAAATGAAAAACTGTTTTTT
TRBD2	12	TRBJ2-5	TRBV2	NA	CASTQAGGTQYF	TGTGCCAGCACCCAAGCGGGGGGGACCCAGTACTTC
NA	16	TRBJ2-6	TRBV6-6	NA	CASSYRTVSGANVLTF	TGTGCCAGCAGTTACCGGACTGTTTCTGGGGCCAACGTCCTGACTTTC
TRBD1	13	TRBJ2-1	TRBV18	once	CASSMGQYNEQFF	TGTGCCAGCTCGATGGGACAGTACAATGAGCAGTTCTTC
TRBD2	16	TRBJ2-5	TRBV4-1	NA	CASSRSSGGFQETQYF	TGCGCCAGCAGCCGCAGTAGCGGGGGGTTCCAAGAGACCCAGTACTTC
NA	13	TRBJ1-4	TRBV27	NA	CASSKGENEKLFF	TGTGCCAGCAGCAAGGGGGAGAATGAAAAACTGTTTTTT
TRBD2	18	TRBJ2-5	TRBV28	NA	CASRSLRYSGSLQETQYF	TGTGCCAGCAGATCCCTACGGTACAGCGGGAGCCTCCAAGAGACCCAGTACTTC
NA	15	TRBJ2-1	TRBV2	NA	CALRRGGIAGNEQFF	TGTGCCCTAAGAAGGGGGGGGATTGCGGGCAATGAGCAGTTCTTC
TRBD2	16	TRBJ2-4	TRBV3-1/TRBV3-2	NA	CASSQEAGGGKNIQYF	TGTGCCAGCAGCCAAGAAGCGGGGGGCGGCAAAAACATTCAGTACTTC
NA	18	TRBJ2-5	TRBV4-1	NA	CASSQDWAGDRGGETQYF	TGCGCCAGCAGCCAAGATTGGGCAGGGGACAGAGGGGGGGAGACCCAGTACTTC
NA	13	TRBJ1-3	TRBV7-9	NA	CASSSGSGNTIYF	TGTGCCAGCAGCTCAGGCTCTGGAAACACCATATATTTT
NA	17	TRBJ2-4	TRBV4-1	NA	CASSQGRAFSAKNIQYF	TGCGCCAGCAGCCAAGGGCGGGCCTTCTCAGCCAAAAACATTCAGTACTTC
TRBD1	13	TRBJ2-7	TRBV2	NA	CASRRDSSYEQYF	TGTGCCAGCCGAAGGGACAGCTCCTACGAGCAGTACTTC
NA	17	TRBJ2-6	TRBV6-1	NA	CASSVAGSNSGANVLTF	TGTGCCAGCAGTGTGGCAGGGTCTAACTCCGGGGCCAACGTCCTGACTTTC
TRBD2	15	TRBJ2-5	TRBV7-2	NA	CASSSRLAGGETQYF	TGTGCCAGCAGCAGCAGACTAGCGGGGGGGGAGACCCAGTACTTC
NA	16	TRBJ1-6	TRBV4-2	few	CASSQEGQGDNSPLHF	TGTGCCAGCAGCCAAGAAGGCCAGGGCGATAATTCACCCCTCCACTTT
NA	13	TRBJ2-7	TRBV4-3	NA	CASSPGGRGEQYF	TGCGCCAGCAGCCCCGGGGGAAGGGGCGAGCAGTACTTC
NA	14	TRBJ1-5	TRBV28	once	CASSLGRRDQPQHF	TGTGCCAGCAGTTTGGGCCGGAGGGATCAGCCCCAGCATTTT
NA	14	TRBJ2-7	TRBV2	NA	CASSGRGPSYEQYF	TGTGCCAGCAGTGGAAGAGGGCCGAGCTACGAGCAGTACTTC
NA	14	TRBJ2-5	TRBV24-1	NA	CATSDWGRGETQYF	TGTGCCACCAGTGACTGGGGGCGGGGGGAGACCCAGTACTTC
NA	14	TRBJ2-2	TRBV11-1	NA	CASSLEEATGELFF	TGTGCCAGCAGCTTGGAGGAGGCCACCGGGGAGCTGTTTTTT
NA	14	TRBJ2-1	TRBV6-2/TRBV6-3	NA	CASSYSSMLNEQFF	TGTGCCAGCAGTTACTCGAGCATGTTGAATGAGCAGTTCTTC
NA	15	TRBJ2-5	TRBV2	NA	CASSEGGRFGETQYF	TGTGCCAGCAGTGAGGGTGGGAGATTCGGAGAGACCCAGTACTTC
NA	16	TRBJ1-2	TRBV18	NA	CASSPLRTVSPYGYTF	TGTGCCAGCTCACCGCTCCGGACAGTGAGCCCCTATGGCTACACCTTC
TRBD2	19	TRBJ2-1	TRBV18	NA	CASSPTGLAGTSSYNEQFF	TGTGCCAGCTCCCCAACCGGACTAGCGGGAACGAGCTCCTACAATGAGCAGTTCTTC
TRBD2	20	TRBJ2-1	TRBV19	NA	CASSIPVGTSGTYSYNEQFF	TGTGCCAGTAGTATCCCCGTTGGGACTAGCGGGACGTACTCCTACAATGAGCAGTTCTTC
NA	16	TRBJ2-5	TRBV9	NA	CASSGKQFTEGETQYF	TGTGCCAGCAGCGGAAAACAGTTCACCGAGGGAGAGACCCAGTACTTC
TRBD2	16	TRBJ2-1	TRBV5-1	NA	CASSYNPSSGDYEQFF	TGCGCCAGCAGCTATAATCCAAGTAGCGGGGACTATGAGCAGTTCTTC
TRBD2	15	TRBJ2-5	TRBV19	NA	CASSTRLAGEGTQYF	TGTGCCAGTAGTACCCGACTAGCGGGGGAGGGGACCCAGTACTTC
TRBD1	16	TRBJ2-7	TRBV7-9	NA	CASSLASPGTGDEQYF	TGTGCCAGCAGCTTAGCGTCCCCCGGGACAGGGGACGAGCAGTACTTC
TRBD1	15	TRBJ2-5	TRBV15	NA	CATSRDRGQHRTQYF	TGTGCCACCAGCAGAGATCGGGGACAGCATCGGACCCAGTACTTC
NA	14	TRBJ2-5	TRBV7-6	NA	CASSLEVEQETQYF	TGTGCCAGCAGCTTAGAAGTGGAGCAAGAGACCCAGTACTTC
NA	13	TRBJ2-7	TRBV3-1/TRBV3-2	NA	CASSQDAAYEQYF	TGTGCCAGCAGCCAAGACGCAGCCTACGAGCAGTACTTC
TRBD1	15	TRBJ2-2	TRBV28	NA	CASLDRGTNTGELFF	TGTGCCAGCCTTGACAGGGGAACGAACACCGGGGAGCTGTTTTTT
NA	22	TRBJ2-7	TRBV7-5	once	CVRSPGTNPYPRAVTRAYEQYF	TGTGTCAGAAGCCCAGGGACAAATCCTTATCCACGCGCGGTCACTAGAGCCTACGAGCAGTACTTC
NA	15	TRBJ1-5	TRBV2	few	CASSESWRGGQPQHF	TGTGCCAGCAGTGAATCATGGAGGGGTGGTCAGCCCCAGCATTTT
NA	15	TRBJ1-1	TRBV15	NA	CATSRDFGLGTEAFF	TGTGCCACCAGCAGAGACTTTGGGCTGGGCACTGAAGCTTTCTTT
NA	18	TRBJ2-1	TRBV27	NA	CASNRQIPYRPSGGEQFF	TGTGCCAGCAACCGACAAATCCCCTATCGACCCTCCGGGGGTGAGCAGTTCTTC
TRBD2	15	TRBJ2-5	TRBV5-4	NA	CASSLSSGGAETQYF	TGTGCCAGCAGCTTATCTAGCGGGGGGGCTGAGACCCAGTACTTC
TRBD2	15	TRBJ2-3	TRBV5-1	few	CASSLSLAGEDTQYF	TGCGCCAGCAGCTTATCACTAGCGGGGGAAGATACGCAGTATTTT
NA	14	TRBJ1-1	TRBV18	NA	CASSLGQLNTEAFF	TGTGCCAGCTCACTCGGACAGTTGAACACTGAAGCTTTCTTT
TRBD2	16	TRBJ2-1	TRBV7-6	once	CASTKGLDIGYNEQFF	TGTGCCAGCACGAAGGGACTAGACATCGGCTACAATGAGCAGTTCTTC
TRBD2	17	TRBJ2-1	TRBV5-4	few	CASSATSGRPLGDEQFF	TGTGCCAGCAGCGCAACTAGCGGGAGGCCACTGGGGGATGAGCAGTTCTTC
TRBD2	15	TRBJ2-1	TRBV6-2/TRBV6-3	NA	CASSHLAGVYNEQFF	TGTGCCAGCAGCCATCTAGCGGGGGTTTACAATGAGCAGTTCTTC